This passage covers 15 T cell receptor beta chains from one sample sequenced in a study of cytomegalovirus exposure and HLA in healthy donors. Primers for the PCR totalled 60 Vbeta and 13 Jbeta. Sequencing was performed with immunoSEQ multiplex PCR; in TCRdb, only in-frame clones are kept and a portion is missing. The table lists some 150,000 clones, 71% of them singletons. Sequencing was done on a sample of PBMCs. The receptors were gathered from a woman younger than 45 in good health and CMV-seronegative.

This clone occurred once. The genes are TRBV4-1 and TRBJ1-3; tentatively, D is TRBD1 (6 bases). The ends were cut back, 1 base at V and 4 bases at J, with 17 bases in the middle. Germline V CDR1 and CDR2: MGHRA, YSYEKL. This CDR3 is 17 amino acids long. The DNA for the CDR3 is TGCGCCAGCAGCCAAGTAGGACCAGGGGCTGCCGGAAACACCATATATTTT. Residues: CASSQVGPGAAGNTIYF.

The V gene is TRBV29-1, the J gene TRBJ2-3; maybe TRBD1 (6 bases). V dropped 3 bases and J dropped 2 bases, with 9 bases sitting between them. Germline CDR1 SQVTM, CDR2 ANQGSEA. This CDR3 comprises 13 residues. The DNA of the CDR3 is TGCAGCGTTGAGGGACAATCCACAGATACGCAGTATTTT. This gives the protein CSVEGQSTDTQYF.

This clone has more than one count but fewer than ten. The chain recombines TRBV5-1 with TRBJ2-2; D is perhaps TRBD1 (5 bases). The CDR3 is made up of 15 amino acids. The germline V and J ends were trimmed by 0 bases and 1 base, with 7 bases remaining between them. The V gene's germline CDR1 is SGHRS and CDR2 YFSETQ. CDR3 in DNA: TGCGCCAGCAGCTTGGAGGGGTGGAACACCGGGGAGCTGTTTTTT. This codes for CASSLEGWNTGELFF.

This chain links TRBV4-3 with TRBJ2-7; 8 bases line up with TRBD1. The germline V gene encodes CDR1 LGHNA and CDR2 YSLEER. J was trimmed by 4 bases and V by 4 bases; bases with no gene match: 9. The CDR3 covers 15 residues. As DNA, the CDR3 is TGCGCCAGCAGCCCCGGGCAGGGGGCGCTTTACGAGCAGTACTTC. Its protein product is CASSPGQGALYEQYF.

This sequence joins TRBV6-5 and TRBJ2-2; no clear D gene. The germline V gene encodes CDR1 MNHEY and CDR2 SVGAGI. The CDR3 covers 11 residues. V lost 5 bases to trimming and J lost 7 bases, with 5 bases between them. The DNA for the CDR3 is TGTGCCAGCAGTACGGGCGGGGAGCTGTTTTTT. Translated, it gives CASSTGGELFF.

The CDR3 here is CASSQGGLGGEQYF. CDR3 bases: TGTGCCAGCAGCCAAGGCGGTCTCGGTGGCGAGCAGTACTTC. V is TRBV4-2 and J is TRBJ2-7, with unresolved D. The CDR3 has 14 residues. From germline, CDR1 is LGHNA and CDR2 YNFKEQ. Trimming removed 1 base from V and 6 bases from J, with 13 bases in between.

V and J are TRBV14 and TRBJ2-2; D might be TRBD1 (5 bases). CDR3 size: 15 residues. Germline V gives CDR1 SGHDN, CDR2 FVKESK. Trimming took off 1 base at V and 6 bases at J, with 12 bases between the two ends. The CDR3 DNA is TGTGCCAGCAGCCAAGCATTAAGGGGATCCGGGGAGCTGTTTTTT. It encodes CASSQALRGSGELFF.

CDR3 coding DNA: TGTGCCAGCAGCCAGACTAGGCCTTCCTACAATGAGCAGTTCTTC. As protein: CASSQTRPSYNEQFF. The chain couples TRBV6-1 to TRBJ2-1, with D possibly being TRBD2 (6 bases). V lost 6 bases, J lost 1 base, and 13 bases lay in between. This CDR3 comprises 15 residues. From germline, CDR1 is MNHNS and CDR2 SASEGT.

This clone was seen more than once but under ten times. The rearrangement links TRBV27 to TRBJ1-1; TRBD1 might be the D (6 bases). This CDR3 is built from 15 residues. Trimming removed 5 bases at V and 1 base at J, with 14 bases between. CDR1 and CDR2 from the germline V gene are MNHEY and SMNVEV (reference sequence). In nucleotides, the CDR3 is TGTGCCAGCAGTGGGTACGCGACAGGGAACACTGAAGCTTTCTTT. This encodes CASSGYATGNTEAFF.

This clone was counted only a few times. The V gene is TRBV29-1, the J gene TRBJ2-7; 8 nucleotides agree with TRBD1. V was clipped by 4 bases and J by 6 bases; unmatched bases: 8. Germline CDR1 SQVTM, CDR2 ANQGSEA. CDR3 length: 13 residues. Here the CDR3 reads CSVAGQGSGEQYF. Written as DNA, the CDR3 is TGCAGCGTTGCAGGACAGGGTTCGGGCGAGCAGTACTTC.

The chain couples TRBV28 to TRBJ2-5, with D perhaps TRBD2 (6 bases). TRBJ2-7 explains the end of the DNA better; the J call may be wrong. Germline-derived CDR1 and CDR2 are MDHEN and SYDVKM. There are 14 residues in the CDR3. Here the CDR3 reads CASSLGRGFDEQYF. CDR3 bases: TGTGCCAGCAGTTTGGGACGGGGGTTCGACGAGCAGTACTTC.

This clone was detected only a few times. The rearrangement uses TRBV30 and TRBJ1-2; 9 nucleotides match TRBD1. Losses at the gene ends were 3 bases for V and 5 bases for J; bases not matched to a gene: 4. The germline gives CDR1 GTSNPN, CDR2 SVGIG (reference sequence). The length of the CDR3 is 13 residues. The CDR3 sequence: CAWSGGQGYGYTF. CDR3 DNA: TGTGCCTGGAGCGGGGGACAGGGTTATGGCTACACCTTC.

The chain links TRBV2 to TRBJ2-2; 12 bases are a match to TRBD2. Trimming removed 6 bases from V and 2 bases from J; junction bases left unmatched: 16. Germline V CDR1 and CDR2: SNHLY, FYNNEI. This CDR3 is built from 20 residues. This CDR3 reads CASRALAGGIRRENTGELFF. The CDR3 DNA reads TGTGCCAGCAGGGCGCTAGCGGGAGGGATCCGGAGGGAAAACACCGGGGAGCTGTTTTTT.

The V call is TRBV27, the J call TRBJ1-2, with D possibly TRBD1 on 5 matching bases. The V end was cut by 0 bases, the J end by 3 bases, with 8 bases between. CDR3 size: 14 residues. Germline V lookup: CDR1 MNHEY, CDR2 SMNVEV (reference sequence). The CDR3, as DNA: TGTGCCAGCAGTTTATCAGACAGCTACTATGGCTACACCTTC. Translated: CASSLSDSYYGYTF.

V gene TRBV19 combines with J gene TRBJ1-5; D unclear. CDR1 LNHDA and CDR2 SQIVND come from the germline V gene (reference sequence). The CDR3 has 15 amino acids. V lost 2 bases and J lost 0, with 8 bases in between. CDR3 sequence (DNA): TGTGCCAGTAGTATAATAGAAGTTAGCAATCAGCCCCAGCATTTT. Translating gives CASSIIEVSNQPQHF.